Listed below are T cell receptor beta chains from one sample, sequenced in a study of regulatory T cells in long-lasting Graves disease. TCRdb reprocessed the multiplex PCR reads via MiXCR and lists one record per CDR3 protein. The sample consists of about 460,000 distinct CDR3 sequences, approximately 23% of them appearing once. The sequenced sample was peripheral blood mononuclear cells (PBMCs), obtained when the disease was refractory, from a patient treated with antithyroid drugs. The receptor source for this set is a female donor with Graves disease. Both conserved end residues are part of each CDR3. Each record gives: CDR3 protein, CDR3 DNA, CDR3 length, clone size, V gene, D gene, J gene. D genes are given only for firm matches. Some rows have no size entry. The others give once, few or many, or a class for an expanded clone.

CSARVAGGNYEQYF TGCAGTGCTAGAGTGGCAGGGGGCAACTACGAGCAGTACTTC 14 few TRBV20-1 TRBD1 TRBJ2-7
CASSLEAGVGETQYF TGTGCCAGCAGCTTAGAAGCGGGAGTGGGAGAGACCCAGTACTTC 15 many TRBV7-2 TRBD2 TRBJ2-5
CASSLLGPSSGNTIYF TGTGCCAGCAGTTTACTGGGACCCAGCTCTGGAAACACCATATATTTT 16 many TRBV28 . TRBJ1-3
CASSFFGNNSPLHF TGTGCCAGCAGCTTCTTCGGAAATAATTCACCCCTCCACTTT 14 many TRBV5-5 . TRBJ1-6
CASSESGTVYGYTF TGTGCCAGCAGTGAGTCCGGGACTGTCTATGGCTACACCTTC 14 many TRBV6-1 . TRBJ1-2
CACRAGGVEQFF TGTGCCTGTCGGGCGGGAGGTGTTGAGCAGTTCTTC 12 few TRBV2 TRBD2 TRBJ2-1
CASRPVVAGGGGGYTF TGTGCCAGCAGACCCGTGGTGGCTGGGGGCGGTGGTGGCTACACCTTC 16 many TRBV28 . TRBJ1-2
CASKGTGSYNEQFF TGTGCCAGCAAGGGGACCGGCTCCTACAATGAGCAGTTCTTC 14 few TRBV25-1 . TRBJ2-1
CASSPPGRFDTIYF TGTGCCAGCTCACCACCAGGCCGGTTCGACACCATATATTTT 14 . TRBV18 . TRBJ1-3
CASSRGTGGVETQYF TGTGCCAGCAGCAGAGGGACAGGGGGCGTGGAGACCCAGTACTTC 15 few TRBV11-2 TRBD1 TRBJ2-5
CSVVGGAGQPQHF TGCAGCGTTGTGGGGGGGGCAGGTCAGCCCCAGCATTTT 13 . TRBV29-1 . TRBJ1-5
CAISEGGPGTNEKLFF TGTGCCATCAGTGAGGGGGGTCCGGGGACTAATGAAAAACTGTTTTTT 16 . TRBV10-3 . TRBJ1-4
CASGLISVTVQNTIYF TGTGCCAGCGGCTTAATTTCCGTGACAGTGCAAAACACCATATATTTT 16 once TRBV7-2 . TRBJ1-3
CASSYQMGGTETQYF TGTGCCAGCAGTTACCAAATGGGCGGGACGGAGACCCAGTACTTC 15 . TRBV6-5 . TRBJ2-5
CSVRDSHRGYEQYF TGCAGCGTTCGGGACAGCCATCGTGGGTACGAGCAGTACTTC 14 many TRBV29-1 TRBD1 TRBJ2-7
CASSPTSGRANGELFF TGCGCCAGCAGCCCGACTAGCGGGAGGGCCAACGGGGAGCTGTTTTTT 16 . TRBV4-3 TRBD2 TRBJ2-2
CSAIPGGNQPQHF TGCAGTGCCATACCAGGGGGCAATCAGCCCCAGCATTTT 13 . TRBV20-1 . TRBJ1-5
CASLPGTQINQPQHF TGTGCCAGTCTGCCCGGGACCCAGATTAATCAGCCCCAGCATTTT 15 many TRBV6-1 . TRBJ1-5
CASSDPPPANVLTF TGTGCCAGCAGTGACCCACCCCCGGCCAACGTCCTGACTTTC 14 . TRBV6-2/TRBV6-3 . TRBJ2-6
CASSLVINTEAFF TGTGCCAGCAGTTTAGTGATAAACACTGAAGCTTTCTTT 13 many TRBV27 . TRBJ1-1
CASSGPGQGSNGYTF TGTGCCAGCAGTGGGCCGGGACAGGGGAGCAATGGCTACACCTTC 15 many TRBV6-1 TRBD1 TRBJ1-2
CASSLRQGASFSYEQYF TGTGCCAGCAGTTTGCGCCAGGGGGCGAGTTTTTCCTACGAGCAGTACTTC 17 many TRBV28 TRBD1 TRBJ2-7
CASSDDRDFYEQYF TGTGCCAGCAGCGATGACAGGGACTTCTACGAGCAGTACTTC 14 . TRBV2 . TRBJ2-7
CATWDRGRFNQPQHF TGTGCCACCTGGGACAGGGGGCGGTTCAATCAGCCCCAGCATTTT 15 few TRBV19 TRBD1 TRBJ1-5
CASSSFRGRDIQYF TGCGCCAGCAGCTCCTTCAGAGGGAGGGACATTCAGTACTTC 14 many TRBV5-1 TRBD2 TRBJ2-4
CASSILSTGNQPQHF TGTGCCAGTAGTATACTTTCGACAGGCAATCAGCCCCAGCATTTT 15 many TRBV19 . TRBJ1-5
CASSPPVGDRADEQYF TGTGCCAGCAGCCCCCCGGTTGGAGACAGGGCGGACGAGCAGTACTTC 16 many TRBV28 TRBD1 TRBJ2-7
CAWGLGESGYTF TGTGCCTGGGGGTTGGGGGAAAGTGGCTACACCTTC 12 . TRBV30 . TRBJ1-2
CASTRGTGDYGYTF TGTGCCAGCACCCGAGGGACAGGGGACTATGGCTACACCTTC 14 many TRBV2 TRBD1 TRBJ1-2
CASSSGTRGVEQFF TGTGCCAGCAGTTCCGGGACTCGAGGTGTTGAGCAGTTCTTC 14 many TRBV6-5 . TRBJ2-1
CASSQTPEGGEGETQYF TGTGCCAGCAGCCAGACCCCGGAAGGGGGAGAGGGAGAGACCCAGTACTTC 17 . TRBV4-2 . TRBJ2-5
CASSYEATSSYNEQFF TGTGCCAGCAGTTACGAGGCGACGAGCTCCTACAATGAGCAGTTCTTC 16 once TRBV6-5 . TRBJ2-1
CSAGAGGTGYGYTF TGCAGTGCTGGGGCCGGAGGGACAGGCTATGGCTACACCTTC 14 many TRBV20-1 TRBD1 TRBJ1-2
CASSSPGGFGLSF TGTGCCAGCAGCTCCCCGGGGGGTTTTGGGCTGTCTTTT 13 . TRBV12-3/TRBV12-4 TRBD2 TRBJ2-2
CSVGTPRFQETQYF TGCAGCGTAGGGACACCGAGATTCCAAGAGACCCAGTACTTC 14 many TRBV29-1 . TRBJ2-5
CASSSPGNPATNEKLFF TGTGCCAGCAGTTCCCCGGGGAATCCGGCAACTAATGAAAAACTGTTTTTT 17 many TRBV28 . TRBJ1-4
CASSPGPRGSYNSPLHF TGTGCCAGCAGTCCCGGGCCAAGAGGATCCTATAATTCACCCCTCCACTTT 17 . TRBV27 . TRBJ1-6
CSVDAGTGRTEAFF TGCAGCGTTGATGCCGGGACAGGGAGAACTGAAGCTTTCTTT 14 many TRBV29-1 TRBD1 TRBJ1-1
CASRTGEGAEAFF TGTGCCAGCAGGACAGGGGAAGGCGCTGAAGCTTTCTTT 13 many TRBV12-3/TRBV12-4 TRBD1 TRBJ1-1
CASSYSGKLYEQYF TGTGCCAGCAGTTACTCCGGGAAACTATACGAGCAGTACTTC 14 many TRBV6-5 . TRBJ2-7
CATSSTGSSGNTIYF TGTGCCACCAGCTCCACAGGGAGCTCTGGAAACACCATATATTTT 15 few TRBV15 . TRBJ1-3
CASSSPRTGTKVGYTF TGTGCCAGCAGCTCCCCCCGGACAGGAACCAAAGTGGGCTACACCTTC 16 . TRBV7-2 TRBD1 TRBJ1-2
CATEGGRYEQYF TGTGCCACCGAAGGGGGGCGGTACGAGCAGTACTTC 12 . TRBV7-9 . TRBJ2-7
CASSLGTSPYEQYF TGTGCCAGCAGCCTGGGGACTAGCCCCTACGAGCAGTACTTC 14 . TRBV7-2 TRBD2 TRBJ2-7